One and the same sample provided the 30 T cell receptor beta chains below, sequenced in a study of blood T cell repertoires in COVID-19. The repertoire was sequenced with immunoSEQ multiplex PCR; TCRdb's copy has only in-frame clones and lacks some. This table has approximately 150,000 clones, about 80% appearing once. The source material was peripheral blood. The receptors were gathered from a man aged 65-85 years who had recovered from COVID-19.

The chain links TRBV7-8 to TRBJ2-7; 9 bases align to TRBD1. Germline V CDR1 and CDR2: SGHVS, FQNEAQ. This CDR3 is 13 amino acids long. J lost 8 bases, V lost 5 bases, and 7 bases had no gene match. CDR3 protein: CASSPPGTGKQYF. The DNA of the CDR3 is TGTGCCAGCAGCCCCCCCGGGACAGGGAAGCAGTACTTC.

The chain has TRBV5-1 and TRBJ1-2, with 7 bases that match TRBD1. The CDR3 contains 15 residues. The J segment lost 8 bases and the V segment lost 0 bases, leaving 10 bases of the junction unmatched. The germline CDR1 and CDR2 sequences are SGHRS and YFSETQ. CDR3 in DNA: TGCGCCAGCAGCTTGGGGGACAGAATCAGCCTCGGCTACACCTTC. Translation: CASSLGDRISLGYTF.

This clone has a single count. The rearrangement uses TRBV2 and TRBJ2-1; 15 bases line up with TRBD2. Germline V gives CDR1 SNHLY, CDR2 FYNNEI. This CDR3 contains 16 residues. Unmatched junction bases numbered 8, after V lost 6 bases and J lost 8 bases. CDR3 nucleotide sequence: TGTGCCAGCAGATTGGGACTAGCGGGAGGCATCGATGAGCAGTTCTTC. As protein: CASRLGLAGGIDEQFF. Full variable domain (outside the CDR3, taken from reference TRBV2 and TRBJ2-1): EPEVTQTPSHQVTQMGQEVILRCVPISNHLYFYWYRQILGQKVEFLVSFYNNEISEKSEIFDDQFSVERPDGSNFTLKIRSTKLEDSAMYFCASRLGLAGGIDEQFFGPGTRLTVL.

The chain employs TRBV7-2 and TRBJ1-3; D is unresolved. The CDR3 consists of 12 residues. Trimming removed 3 bases at V and 4 bases at J, with 4 bases between. CDR1 SGHTA and CDR2 FQGNSA come from the germline V gene. CDR3 loop: CASSFPGNTIYF. Written as DNA, the CDR3 is TGTGCCAGCAGCTTCCCGGGAAACACCATATATTTT.

The chain carries TRBV5-6 and TRBJ1-1, with 8 bases identical to TRBD1. This CDR3 has 16 residues. The V segment lost 4 bases and the J segment 4 bases; nucleotides outside the gene matches: 12. The germline V gene encodes CDR1 SGHDT and CDR2 YYEEEE. The CDR3 is CASSLDRGGGGTEAFF. CDR3 DNA: TGTGCCAGCAGCCTCGACAGGGGCGGGGGCGGCACTGAAGCTTTCTTT.

The chain is built from TRBV14 and TRBJ2-7, with TRBD2 as a possible D gene (6 bases). The CDR3 spans 13 residues. CDR1 is SGHDN, CDR2 FVKESK, per germline. With 6 bases removed from V and 3 bases from J, the gap between germline ends came to 12 bases. CDR3 bases: TGTGCCAGCAGTTTGACTAGATTCTACGAGCAGTACTTC. Amino acids: CASSLTRFYEQYF.

The CDR3 protein is CAWSVLAGGKSYEQYF. The CDR3 DNA reads TGTGCCTGGAGTGTTCTAGCGGGAGGGAAATCCTACGAGCAGTACTTC. V usage is TRBV30 and J usage is TRBJ2-7; 12 bases align to TRBD2. This CDR3 is 16 amino acids long. The germline V gene encodes CDR1 GTSNPN and CDR2 SVGIG (reference sequence). The ends lost 0 bases at V and 1 base at J; junction bases unmatched: 4.

V usage is TRBV27 and J usage is TRBJ2-7; D is possibly TRBD2 (5 bases). This CDR3 has 13 amino acids. Trimming took off 6 bases at V and 5 bases at J, with 14 bases between the two ends. Per the germline V gene, CDR1 is MNHEY and CDR2 is SMNVEV (reference sequence). CDR3 amino acids: CASSLWRNHEQYF. CDR3 sequence (DNA): TGTGCCAGCAGCCTATGGAGGAATCACGAGCAGTACTTC.

V and J are TRBV7-9 and TRBJ2-2, with TRBD1 matching over 7 bases. V shed 5 bases, J shed 5 bases, and the junction held 8 bases outside the gene matches. Germline CDR1 is SEHNR and CDR2 is FQNEAQ (reference sequence). CDR3 length equals 15 residues. The CDR3 bases are TGTGCCAGCAGCCCGCGGACAGGACTGACCGGGGAGCTGTTTTTT. This translates into CASSPRTGLTGELFF. The variable domain in full, with the rest retrieved from reference TRBV7-9 and TRBJ2-2, is DTGVSQNPRHKITKRGQNVTFRCDPISEHNRLYWYRQTLGQGPEFLTYFQNEAQLEKSRLLSDRFSAERPKGSFSTLEIQRTEQGDSAMYLCASSPRTGLTGELFFGEGSRLTVL.

The V gene is TRBV25-1, the J gene TRBJ1-4; 11 bases map to TRBD1. With 4 bases clipped from V and 6 bases from J, the junction kept 4 bases outside the gene matches. Germline V gene sequence: CDR1 MGHDK, CDR2 SYGVNS. The CDR3 runs to 15 residues. The CDR3 reads CASSVPGQGDEKLFF. The CDR3 DNA sequence: TGTGCCAGCAGTGTTCCGGGACAGGGGGATGAAAAACTGTTTTTT. The variable domain in full, with the rest retrieved from reference TRBV25-1 and TRBJ1-4, is EADIYQTPRYLVIGTGKKITLECSQTMGHDKMYWYQQDPGMELHLIHYSYGVNSTEKGDLSSESTVSRIRTEHFPLTLESARPSHTSQYLCASSVPGQGDEKLFFGSGTQLSVL.

The chain combines TRBV29-1 with TRBJ1-1; unclear D gene. CDR1 is SQVTM and CDR2 is ANQGSEA in the germline V gene. CDR3 length equals 13 residues. Trimming shortened V by 0 bases and J by 5 bases, and 10 bases separated the two germline ends. CDR3 loop: CSVEDGSGTEAFF. The CDR3 DNA sequence: TGCAGCGTTGAAGATGGAAGCGGGACTGAAGCTTTCTTT.

The chain recombines TRBV2 with TRBJ1-3; TRBD1 might be the D (6 bases). V lost 6 bases and J 8 bases, leaving 17 bases between the germline ends. Germline lookup yields CDR1 SNHLY and CDR2 FYNNEI. This CDR3 comprises 14 residues. CDR3 residues: CASRETGLMDTIYF. Written as DNA, the CDR3 is TGTGCCAGCAGAGAAACAGGGTTGATGGACACCATATATTTT. The full variable domain, completed using reference TRBV2 and TRBJ1-3, is EPEVTQTPSHQVTQMGQEVILRCVPISNHLYFYWYRQILGQKVEFLVSFYNNEISEKSEIFDDQFSVERPDGSNFTLKIRSTKLEDSAMYFCASRETGLMDTIYFGEGSWLTVV.

J is TRBJ2-1 and V is TRBV27; 7 positions match TRBD1. The germline V gene has CDR1 MNHEY and CDR2 SMNVEV (reference sequence). The V and J ends lost 6 bases and 0 bases, in that order; junction bases with no gene match: 14. The CDR3 has 18 amino acids. Here the CDR3 DNA reads TGTGCCAGCAGCCCCCAGAGGGGGCTAGCAGACTCCTACAATGAGCAGTTCTTC. This encodes CASSPQRGLADSYNEQFF.

This clone was seen a single time. The chain has TRBV3-1 (or the pseudogene TRBV3-2) and TRBJ2-7; no reliable D call. Germline V gives CDR1 LGHDT, CDR2 YNNKEL (reference sequence). The germline V and J ends were trimmed by 3 bases and 3 bases, with 3 bases remaining between them. CDR3 length: 11 amino acids. CDR3 nucleotides: TGTGCCAGCAGCCACAACTACGAGCAGTACTTC. This encodes CASSHNYEQYF.

This clone was counted a few times. This chain connects TRBV7-6 to TRBJ2-7, with D tentatively TRBD1 (6 bases). The CDR3 sequence is 13 residues long. Trimming took off 4 bases at V and 7 bases at J, with 14 bases between the two ends. Germline-derived CDR1 and CDR2 are SGHVS and FNYEAQ. The CDR3 spells CASSSQGSGEQYF. The CDR3 DNA is TGTGCCAGCAGCTCACAGGGCTCGGGGGAGCAGTACTTC.

As for this clone: The same CDR3 can be traced to other DNA sequences in this sample. The chain has TRBV6-5 and TRBJ2-1, with 10 bases that match TRBD2. CDR3 length equals 15 residues. The germline V gene has CDR1 MNHEY and CDR2 SVGAGI. J lost 1 base, V lost 4 bases, and 1 base had no gene match. CDR3 in DNA: TGTGCCAGCAGTTTACTAGCGGGGTCCTACAATGAGCAGTTCTTC. It is translated as CASSLLAGSYNEQFF.

The chain has TRBV3-1 (or the pseudogene TRBV3-2) and TRBJ1-2; TRBD1 might be the D (6 bases). V gave up 4 bases and J gave up 5 bases, with 11 bases separating them. Looked up from germline, CDR1 is LGHDT and CDR2 is YNNKEL (reference sequence). CDR3 length: 13 amino acids. The CDR3 sequence: CASSLEGGYGYTF. The CDR3, as DNA: TGTGCCAGCAGCCTAGAGGGGGGTTATGGCTACACCTTC.

This chain connects TRBV4-1 to TRBJ2-7, with 7 bases matching TRBD1. The V gene end was trimmed by 1 base and the J gene end by 3 bases; junction bases not matched to a gene: 9. Germline V CDR1 and CDR2: MGHRA, YSYEKL. CDR3 length: 16 residues. The CDR3 coding sequence is TGCGCCAGCAGCCAAGGCGCCGGGACAGACTTCTACGAGCAGTACTTC. Its protein is CASSQGAGTDFYEQYF.

The count of this clone is one. The V and J genes are TRBV10-1 and TRBJ2-5; TRBD2 aligns across 7 bases. V shed 6 bases and J 4 bases; nucleotides not matched to a gene: 14. The CDR3 has 16 amino acids. CDR1 and CDR2 (germline): WNHNN, SYGVQD (reference sequence). This CDR3 reads CASSDPSGGDPETQYF. The CDR3, as DNA: TGCGCCAGCAGCGACCCTAGCGGAGGTGACCCAGAGACCCAGTACTTC.

V is TRBV7-2 and J is TRBJ2-1, with TRBD2 matching over 7 bases. Per the germline V gene, CDR1 is SGHTA and CDR2 is FQGNSA. Trimming cost V 3 bases and J 6 bases; bases outside gene matches: 5. The CDR3 length is 14 residues. The CDR3 DNA reads as TGTGCCAGCAGCTTCCGCGGGAGCTTCAATGAGCAGTTCTTC. Translated, it gives CASSFRGSFNEQFF.

The chain employs TRBV7-9 and TRBJ1-5; D is uncertain. CDR1 and CDR2 (germline): SEHNR, FQNEAQ (reference sequence). The V end lost 3 bases, the J end lost 4 bases, and 10 bases lay between the germline ends. The CDR3 has 14 residues. The CDR3 reads CASSLKTKNQPQHF. The DNA for the CDR3 is TGTGCCAGCAGCTTGAAGACAAAGAATCAGCCCCAGCATTTT.

The rearrangement links TRBV6-4 to TRBJ1-1, with 7 bases that match TRBD1. Losses at the gene ends were 3 bases for V and 6 bases for J; bases not matched to a gene: 4. This CDR3 is 13 amino acids long. Germline V gene data show CDR1 as MRHNA and CDR2 as SNTAGT. The CDR3 nucleotides read TGTGCCAGCAGTGAAGGGGGCTTTGCTGAAGCTTTCTTT. Translating gives CASSEGGFAEAFF.

This chain connects TRBV5-1 to TRBJ2-5; 9 bases map to TRBD2. V was pared by 4 bases and J by 0 bases, with 7 bases of the junction left unmatched. CDR1 is SGHRS, CDR2 YFSETQ, per germline. The CDR3 has 16 residues. The CDR3 coding sequence is TGCGCCAGCAGCCCGGGGAGCGGGAGGTACCAAGAGACCCAGTACTTC. Translation: CASSPGSGRYQETQYF.

This clone was seen a single time. The V and J genes are TRBV29-1 and TRBJ2-3; no definite D call. The ends were cut back, 7 bases at V and 3 bases at J, with 11 bases in the middle. The germline V gene has CDR1 SQVTM and CDR2 ANQGSEA. The CDR3 spans 12 residues. The CDR3, as DNA: TGCAGCGGATCTCGTACAACAGATACGCAGTATTTT. It translates to CSGSRTTDTQYF.

This clone was picked up a small number of times. V is TRBV11-2 and J is TRBJ1-5, with TRBD1 matching 7 bases. The CDR3 has 17 amino acids. With V trimmed by 5 bases and J by 7 bases, 17 bases remained unmatched. Germline values: CDR1 SGHAT, CDR2 FQNNGV. CDR3 residues: CASSPGDPTGKRQPQHF. The DNA for the CDR3 is TGTGCCAGCAGCCCGGGGGACCCGACAGGGAAGAGGCAGCCCCAGCATTTT.

This clone was seen a few times. The chain is built from TRBV10-3 and TRBJ2-1; tentatively, D is TRBD1 (6 bases). The germline gives CDR1 ENHRY, CDR2 SYGVKD. The V and J ends lost 2 bases and 2 bases respectively, with 10 bases between them. The CDR3 has 15 residues. The CDR3 loop is CAISEDRLAYNEQFF. CDR3 DNA sequence: TGTGCCATCAGTGAGGACAGGTTGGCCTACAATGAGCAGTTCTTC.

The CDR3 is CASTEDRGDVYTF. CDR3 DNA sequence: TGTGCCAGCACCGAGGACAGGGGTGATGTCTACACCTTC. This sequence joins TRBV12-3 or TRBV12-4 and TRBJ1-2; 9 bases align to TRBD1. This CDR3 contains 13 residues. Trimming cost V 7 bases and J 10 bases; bases outside gene matches: 10.

This clone has ten or more counts. The rearrangement uses TRBV19 and TRBJ1-2; 7 bases align to TRBD1. With 7 bases clipped from V and 2 bases from J, the junction kept 7 bases outside the gene matches. The CDR3 contains 14 residues. CDR1 LNHDA and CDR2 SQIVND come from the germline V gene (reference sequence). The DNA for the CDR3 is TGTGCCAGTACCACGACAGGGACAAACTATGGCTACACCTTC. It encodes CASTTTGTNYGYTF. The full variable domain, rest sourced from reference TRBV19 and TRBJ1-2, is DGGITQSPKYLFRKEGQNVTLSCEQNLNHDAMYWYRQDPGQGLRLIYYSQIVNDFQKGDIAEGYSVSREKKESFPLTVTSAQKNPTAFYLCASTTTGTNYGYTFGSGTRLTVV.

The V call is TRBV11-2, the J call TRBJ2-5; D possibly corresponds to TRBD2 (5 bases). The germline V and J ends were trimmed by 1 base and 1 base, with 10 bases remaining between them. The CDR3 is made up of 15 amino acids. CDR1 SGHAT and CDR2 FQNNGV come from the germline V gene. The CDR3 sequence is CASSLVGGSQETQYF. The CDR3 region has the DNA TGTGCCAGCAGCTTAGTGGGTGGGAGCCAAGAGACCCAGTACTTC.

The chain joins TRBV7-6 to TRBJ2-5; the match to TRBD1 covers 7 bases. Trimming cost V 5 bases and J 5 bases; bases outside gene matches: 11. The V gene's germline CDR1 is SGHVS and CDR2 FNYEAQ. This CDR3 has 15 amino acids. The DNA of the CDR3 is TGTGCCAGCAGCGGCGGACAGGACATATCTGAGACCCAGTACTTC. The encoded protein is CASSGGQDISETQYF.